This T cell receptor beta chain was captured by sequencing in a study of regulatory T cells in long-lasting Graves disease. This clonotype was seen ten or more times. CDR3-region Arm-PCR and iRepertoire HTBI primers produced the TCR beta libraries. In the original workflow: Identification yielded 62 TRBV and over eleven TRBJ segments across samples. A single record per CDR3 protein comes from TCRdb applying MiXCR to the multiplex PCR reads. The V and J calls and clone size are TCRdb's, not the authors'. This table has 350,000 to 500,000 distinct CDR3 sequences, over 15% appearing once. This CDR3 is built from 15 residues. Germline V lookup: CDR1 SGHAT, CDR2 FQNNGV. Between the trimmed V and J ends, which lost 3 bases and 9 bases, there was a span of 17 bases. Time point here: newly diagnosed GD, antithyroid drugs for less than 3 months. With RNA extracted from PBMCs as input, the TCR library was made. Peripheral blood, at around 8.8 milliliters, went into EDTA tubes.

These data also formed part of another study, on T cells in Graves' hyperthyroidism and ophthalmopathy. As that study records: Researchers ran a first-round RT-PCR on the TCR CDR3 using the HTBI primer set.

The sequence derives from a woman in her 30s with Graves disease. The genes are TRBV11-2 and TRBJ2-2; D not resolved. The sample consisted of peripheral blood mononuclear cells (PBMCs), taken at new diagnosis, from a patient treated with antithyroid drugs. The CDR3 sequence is CASSFVKSWVRELFF. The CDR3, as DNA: TGTGCCAGCAGCTTCGTCAAATCCTGGGTACGGGAGCTGTTTTTT.